This TCR beta chain was obtained from a study of Ad26.COV2.S vaccination and SARS-CoV-2 variants (dated by TCRdb to the early 2020s). Study-level background: Donors in the vaccine arm were drawn from COV1001, a phase I-IIa trial of Ad26.COV2.S in healthy adults that was multicentre, randomized, double-blind and placebo-controlled. Ad26.COV2.S was administered intramuscularly at 5 x 10^10 or 1 x 10^11 viral particles, either as a single shot or as two shots given 56 days apart. The specificity and breadth of SARS-CoV-2-reactive T cell receptors after Ad26.COV2.S vaccination were assessed by TCRbeta repertoire sequencing. The TCR-sequenced set comprised approximately 32 samples: around 20 Ad26.COV2.S vaccine recipients, 5 placebo recipients and 8 SARS-CoV-2 convalescent individuals. Trial participants were randomized into five groups of five, in which low-dose or high-dose Ad26.COV2.S was given once or twice, or placebo was given on both occasions. Throughout the experiments and outcome assessment, investigators stayed blinded to trial group allocation. Paper-wide results and their limitations: Vaccine and placebo recipients had similar non-spike TCR breadth, a finding consistent with the vaccine containing only spike. Ad26.COV2.S recipients had higher spike-specific TCR breadth than placebo recipients (P = 0.0014). The authors noted that total T cell responses may have been underestimated by the TCR breadth and depth analyses. Comparing responses between vaccine doses or regimens was not something the study was powered to do. After vaccination, substantial breadth of spike-specific CD8+ and CD4+ T cell responses was reported.

The immunoSEQ Assay was the method used to sequence TCRbeta CDR3 regions. After extraction, genomic DNA underwent amplification by bias-controlled multiplex PCR, followed by high-throughput sequencing. For the original study's pipeline: To quantify the absolute abundance of each unique TCRbeta CDR3 region, sequences were collapsed and filtered. T cell fraction was estimated by normalizing TCRbeta template counts to usable DNA, which was measured by amplifying reference genes present in all nucleated cells. Repertoire TCRs were annotated as SARS-CoV-2-specific when V gene, CDR3 amino acid sequence and J gene were exactly matched to a known reactive TCR set. The reference SARS-CoV-2 TCR set was obtained from MIRA and was filtered for enrichment in COVID-19-positive ImmuneCODE repertoires, whereby public or cross-reactive TCRs were removed. Using the MIRA antigens, annotated TCRs were further analysed by specific ORF or by position within an ORF. Depth was the summed frequency of annotated unique rearrangements, while breadth was defined as annotated unique rearrangements over total unique productive rearrangements. Group comparisons of TCR breadth used two-sided Wilcoxon rank-sum tests. What TCRdb holds here is the immuneACCESS table cut down to in-frame rearrangements. Part of the clones is not present; checked against another copy, under half of the missing clones reflect an unresolved V gene, and the others are unexplained. Clone size and V and J calls were adopted from that table, with D and trimming inferred from the DNA. A total of about 470,000 clones appear in this sample, 80% to 95% of them only once. The biggest ten clones account for around 4.5% of the sample.

This specimen's treatment or condition label, per the study, means: some 20 received Ad26.COV2.S at low or high dose, single or two shots; several received placebo; per-sample allocation not given. For vaccine and placebo recipients, the sequenced repertoires came from samples collected on day 63 after the first injection. Between 29 July and 7 August 2020, Cohort 1b enrolled approximately 26 adults aged 18-55 years at one site in Boston, USA. Ad26.COV2.S consisted of a replication-incompetent adenovirus type 26 vector by which a prefusion-stabilized SARS-CoV-2 spike protein from the original Wuhan strain was expressed. Comments on this clone: Its recognized antigen is unknown. The input lacks base qualities; no much larger clone sits a single base away.

V loses 4 bases, J loses 7 bases, and the germline ends lie 19 bases apart. CDR1 GTSNPN and CDR2 SVGIG are derived from the germline V gene (reference sequence). The CDR3, cysteine through phenylalanine, is 15 amino acids long. Of all the DNA, just the CDR3 is kept, 45 bases in frame from base 1. Sequencing used peripheral blood, obtained in a trial of Ad26.COV2.S vaccine versus placebo. The receptor's source is a person aged 18 to 59 who received the Ad26.COV2.S COVID-19 vaccine or a placebo. The sequence joins TRBV30 to TRBJ1-4; no D gene is confidently identified. The encoded CDR3 is CAWNSYDGWGEKLFF. The bases read TGTGCCTGGAATAGTTATGACGGATGGGGTGAAAAACTGTTTTTT.